This TCR beta chain comes out of a study of CD4 T cells in relation to SARS-CoV-2 and coronaviruses (dated by TCRdb to 2020 to 2023). Concerning the study at large: The ViraFEST assay cultured PBMCs with antigen for more than nine days, then sequenced TCR beta CDR3s to find antigen-specific clonal expansions. At the level of individual TCR clonotypes, the study evaluated whether memory CD4+ T cells crossreact between the spike proteins of SARS-CoV-2 and those of common cold coronaviruses. Shared crossreactive spike epitopes were mapped to their HLA restriction using patient-derived lymphoblastoid cell lines. An HIV-1 Nef peptide pool or a culture without peptide was used as the negative reference condition. For other donors in the study, expansion assays were sequenced with a different, Illumina-based TCR-beta assay. The Adaptive Biotechnologies TCR-sequencing kit was used for samples from a few pre-COVID donors and for the naive versus memory experiments, whereas the other data were Illumina-based. The paper as a whole reports these results and caveats: Because no donor provided both pre-pandemic and post-infection samples, tracing the source of pre-existing responses was limited. The study was constrained by small numbers of patients and of tested TCRs. Because the crossreactivity analysis focused on spike protein, crossreactivity against other viral proteins was not assessed. About 60% of donors had memory CD4+ clonotypes that crossrecognized SARS-CoV-2 and at least one common cold coronavirus spike. Significantly weaker SARS-CoV-2-driven expansion was shown by crossreactive clones than by monoreactive clones, consistent with antigenic imprinting.

In regard to this clone: Its binding antigen is unknown. Base quality data are lacking; no much larger clone is found one base away.

CD4+ T cells from unexposed donors were collected before the COVID-19 pandemic (2011-2018). After more than nine days of culture, CD4+ T cells were isolated with the EasySep CD4+ T cell isolation kit. As cell numbers permitted, CD4+ T cells from unexposed donors were tested for reactivity to SARS-CoV-2 S and N and to four common cold coronavirus spike pools. Around 1.9 million PBMCs per well were cultured in IMDM with around 5% human AB serum and approximately 10 IU/ml IL-2. Half of the culture medium was replaced with fresh IL-2-containing medium on days 3 and 7. In general, triplicate replicate wells were used for every peptide culture condition. Leukapheresis product for the unexposed donors was purchased commercially. PBMCs were isolated from leukapheresis product or whole blood by Ficoll-Paque PLUS gradient centrifugation. The PBMCs went either fresh into the expansion assay or into cryopreservation at -140 degrees C. The QIAamp Micro DNA Kit was used to extract genomic DNA from the CD4+ T cells.

The library was generated by the immunoSEQ multiplex PCR assay. The published analysis was carried out like this. During preprocessing, nonproductive sequences were discarded, as were any CDR3s that did not begin with C, did not end with F or W, or were shorter than 7 amino acids. Antigen-specific clonotypes were called with the MANAFEST web app, based on expansion relative to reference and other culture wells. A clone counted as positive if significantly expanded in 2 of 3 replicate wells versus the reference culture at FDR below 0.05. For a clone to be considered positive, significant expansion relative to all other tandem wells and an odds ratio above 5 were also required. After three terminal residues were trimmed from each end, CDR3 homology was quantified as pairwise Levenshtein distance using the stringdist R package. Here the immuneACCESS table is served through TCRdb, limited to in-frame sequences with V and J called. Missing clones are a known gap in these copies; in checked studies unresolved V genes cover under half, and the rest lacks a known reason. V and J calls and clone size come straight from that table; D and trimming were deduced from the DNA. Counted in this sample were about 23,000 clones; 75% to 85% of them appeared once. The ten largest clones add up to over 11% of the sample.

V gives up 3 bases and J gives up 1 base, and the segment between their germline ends measures 13 bases. CDR1 and CDR2 were assigned from the germline V gene as SNHLY and FYNNEI. The CDR3 covers 16 residues, taking in both the cysteine and the phenylalanine. Solely the CDR3 DNA is kept, with 48 bases framed from the first base. Sequencing input: CD4+ T cells from PBMCs, cultured in vitro. The clonotype was recovered from a human donor in good health. This chain joins TRBV2 to TRBJ2-4; the D segment is perhaps TRBD1 or TRBD2, each sharing 6 matched bases. The nucleotide sequence is TGTGCCAGCAGTGACGAGGGGGGAGCGGCCAAAAACATTCAGTACTTC. Its coded protein is CASSDEGGAAKNIQYF.